This section outlines one T cell receptor (beta chain) sequence together with its context. This sample was taken from a study of blood T cell repertoires in COVID-19. Whole-study context: From T cells, B-cell-depleted T cells, or PBMCs came the material, which was cDNA or gDNA.

The germline V gene has CDR1 MNHEY and CDR2 SVGEGT. With 6 bases removed from V and 3 bases from J, the gap between germline ends came to 24 bases. CDR3 length: 19 amino acids. Authors' data handling: By means of reference gene primer amplification, nucleated cell counts were estimated. Method: immunoSEQ multiplex PCR; TCRdb's copy keeps in-frame clones and lacks some. V and J calls and clone size are given by that table; D and trimming were obtained from the DNA. The repertoire holds roughly 300,000 clones, with around 88% as singletons. The sequence derives from a woman aged 45-65 years with acute or convalescent COVID-19. The chain links TRBV6-2 or TRBV6-3 to TRBJ1-6; possibly TRBD1 for D (6 bases). The sample was peripheral blood. The CDR3 sequence: CASSPKNPTDRSYNSPLHF. The CDR3 DNA reads as TGTGCCAGCAGCCCTAAAAATCCAACAGACAGGAGCTATAATTCACCCCTCCACTTT.